These 28 T cell receptor beta chains originate from one sample sequenced in a study of T cells after somatic rescue of genetic block (dated by TCRdb to the early 2020s). Libraries were built with the immunoSEQ multiplex PCR assay. Not all clones reach the TCRdb copy of this immuneACCESS table, which keeps in-frame sequences only. Checked studies attribute under half of the gap to unresolved V genes and leave the rest unexplained. This sample lists around 67,000 clones; 92% were detected once. In total, the top ten clones hold approximately 3% of the sample. The sequencing input was peripheral blood mononuclear cells (PBMCs). Source of these receptors: a man aged 35-49 years.

This rearrangement joins TRBV6-1 to TRBJ1-6; D call uncertain. V lost 7 bases to trimming and J lost 0 bases, with 7 bases between them. CDR1 is MNHNS and CDR2 is SASEGT in the germline V gene. The CDR3 contains 14 residues. CDR3 amino acids: CASNIRSYNSPLHF. CDR3 nucleotide sequence: TGTGCCAGCAACATACGCTCCTATAATTCACCCCTCCACTTT.

The gene calls are TRBV18 and TRBJ2-7; 15 bases are shared with TRBD2. This CDR3 contains 21 residues. The junction had 13 bases not matched to a gene; V was cut back by 1 base and J by 0 bases. Germline CDR1 and CDR2: KGHSH and LQKENI. CDR3 DNA sequence: TGTGCCAGCTCACCACACGCCCCGGGACTAGCGGGGGGCCCGAGCTCCTACGAGCAGTACTTC. This encodes CASSPHAPGLAGGPSSYEQYF.

J is TRBJ2-7 and V is TRBV6-5, with D possibly TRBD2 on 7 matching bases. Between the trimmed V and J ends, which lost 6 bases and 3 bases, there was a span of 15 bases. CDR1 is MNHEY and CDR2 is SVGAGI in the germline V gene. This CDR3 is 14 amino acids long. Here the CDR3 DNA reads TGTGCCAGCAGCCGACTTAGGGGGGGCTACGAGCAGTACTTC. Amino acid sequence: CASSRLRGGYEQYF.

This clone appeared a single time. This chain joins TRBV10-3 and TRBJ2-1; TRBD1 agrees at 7 bases. The CDR3 contains 12 residues. Germline loops: CDR1 ENHRY, CDR2 SYGVKD. The CDR3 region is CATGWAINEQFF. For the CDR3, the DNA is TGTGCGACAGGGTGGGCCATTAATGAGCAGTTCTTC.

The CDR3 loop is CASSEWSQGGYEQYF. The CDR3 DNA is TGTGCCAGCAGTGAATGGTCACAGGGGGGCTACGAGCAGTACTTC. The V gene is TRBV6-1, the J gene TRBJ2-7; TRBD1 matches 8 bases. The J segment lost 3 bases and the V segment lost 2 bases, leaving 6 bases of the junction unmatched. Germline values: CDR1 MNHNS, CDR2 SASEGT. CDR3 size: 15 residues.

This clone was counted once. The chain couples TRBV7-9 to TRBJ1-4; TRBD1 aligns across 12 bases. CDR3 length: 17 residues. V lost 5 bases and J lost 3; bases outside the gene matches: 7. Per germline, CDR1 SEHNR and CDR2 FQNEAQ (reference sequence). The CDR3 region has the DNA TGTGCCAGCAGCCTGGGACAGGGGGCGGCATCTAATGAAAAACTGTTTTTT. Translating gives CASSLGQGAASNEKLFF.

The CDR3 DNA is TGCGCCAGCAGTGAGTTGGGCGGACCTAACAGGGAGCAGTACTTC. Its protein is CASSELGGPNREQYF. This sequence joins TRBV10-1 and TRBJ2-7, with D perhaps matching TRBD1 (5 bases). The length of the CDR3 is 15 residues. V lost 1 base and J 7 bases, leaving 17 bases between the germline ends. The germline CDR1 and CDR2 sequences are WNHNN and SYGVQD (reference sequence).

The chain links TRBV4-2 to TRBJ2-7, with D perhaps TRBD1 (6 bases). With 0 bases removed from V and 5 bases from J, the gap between germline ends came to 14 bases. The CDR3 contains 15 residues. Germline CDR1 and CDR2: LGHNA and YNFKEQ. The CDR3 here is CASSQDLGAPNEQYF. As DNA, the CDR3 is TGTGCCAGCAGCCAAGATTTGGGGGCCCCCAACGAGCAGTACTTC.

The J gene is TRBJ2-3, the V gene TRBV30; TRBD2 might be the D (6 bases). V lost 4 bases, J lost 14 bases, and 19 bases lay in between. Germline V gene data show CDR1 as GTSNPN and CDR2 as SVGIG (reference sequence). The length of the CDR3 is 12 residues. The CDR3 loop is CAWTPAGTRWYF. As DNA, the CDR3 is TGTGCCTGGACCCCTGCCGGGACTCGATGGTATTTT. The full variable domain, completed using reference TRBV30 and TRBJ2-3, is SQTIHQWPATLVQPVGSPLSLECTVEGTSNPNLYWYRQAAGRGLQLLFYSVGIGQISSEVPQNLSASRPQDRQFILSSKKLLLSDSGFYLCAWTPAGTRWYFGPGTRLTVL.

This rearrangement joins TRBV30 to TRBJ2-1; D might be TRBD1 (5 bases). This CDR3 has 15 amino acids. Germline V gene data show CDR1 as GTSNPN and CDR2 as SVGIG (reference sequence). The V gene lost 3 bases and the J gene lost 5 bases, with 17 bases spanning the gap. The CDR3 here is CAWSNAAGWNNEQFF. In DNA form, the CDR3 reads TGTGCCTGGAGCAACGCGGCAGGGTGGAACAATGAGCAGTTCTTC.

The chain carries TRBV6-5 and TRBJ1-6; 7 positions agree with TRBD1. Germline lookup yields CDR1 MNHEY and CDR2 SVGAGI. This CDR3 is 14 amino acids long. V shed 6 bases and J 9 bases; nucleotides not matched to a gene: 8. This chain's CDR3 is CASSRQGKSSPLHF. The CDR3 bases are TGTGCCAGCAGCCGACAGGGAAAATCTTCACCCCTCCACTTT.

This clone was detected once. Other DNA sequences in this sample translate to the same CDR3. The J gene is TRBJ2-1, the V gene TRBV28; D is possibly TRBD1 or TRBD2 (5 bases each). The CDR3 is made up of 12 amino acids. V gave up 2 bases and J gave up 7 bases, with 6 bases separating them. The V gene's germline CDR1 is MDHEN and CDR2 SYDVKM. The CDR3 DNA reads as TGTGCCAGCAGTTTAGGGGGTAATGAGCAGTTCTTC. Protein sequence: CASSLGGNEQFF.

This chain uses TRBV7-9 with TRBJ1-4; perhaps TRBD1 as D (5 bases). The CDR3 sequence is 16 residues long. V was trimmed by 0 bases and J by 1 base, leaving 9 bases between them. The germline V gene encodes CDR1 SEHNR and CDR2 FQNEAQ (reference sequence). CDR3 protein: CASSLALGGTNEKLFF. In nucleotides, the CDR3 is TGTGCCAGCAGCTTAGCGCTGGGGGGAACTAATGAAAAACTGTTTTTT. Based on the CDR3 plus reference TRBV7-9 and TRBJ1-4, the full variable domain is DTGVSQNPRHKITKRGQNVTFRCDPISEHNRLYWYRQTLGQGPEFLTYFQNEAQLEKSRLLSDRFSAERPKGSFSTLEIQRTEQGDSAMYLCASSLALGGTNEKLFFGSGTQLSVL.

The chain uses TRBV4-2 and TRBJ1-2, with D unresolved. Per the germline V gene, CDR1 is LGHNA and CDR2 is YNFKEQ. The length of the CDR3 is 14 residues. V lost 4 bases and J lost 0, with 9 bases in between. Here the CDR3 reads CASSPLDANYGYTF. Written as DNA, the CDR3 is TGTGCCAGCAGCCCTCTTGATGCTAACTATGGCTACACCTTC.

The count of this clone is one. This chain joins TRBV7-6 and TRBJ2-7; 13 bases align to TRBD2. The CDR3 runs 14 residues. Germline lookup yields CDR1 SGHVS and CDR2 FNYEAQ. V shed 4 bases, J shed 5 bases, and the junction held 2 bases outside the gene matches. In DNA, the CDR3 is TGTGCCAGCAGCTCGGGACTAGCGGGGAACGAGCAGTACTTC. Protein sequence: CASSSGLAGNEQYF.

As DNA, the CDR3 is TGCGCCAGCAGTCAGACAGGGCCATACAATGAGCAGTTCTTC. This encodes CASSQTGPYNEQFF. The chain recombines TRBV5-1 with TRBJ2-1, with 7 bases matching TRBD1. This CDR3 is built from 14 residues. The germline CDR1 and CDR2 sequences are SGHRS and YFSETQ. V trimming: 5 bases; J trimming: 4 bases; junction bases outside the gene matches: 6.

The chain uses TRBV27 and TRBJ2-2, with 10 bases fitting TRBD1. CDR3 size: 15 residues. The trim removed 8 bases at V and 3 bases at J, leaving 6 bases unmatched. Germline CDR1 MNHEY, CDR2 SMNVEV (reference sequence). CDR3 DNA sequence: TGTGCCAGCGCTCGACAGGGGGCTTACACCGGGGAGCTGTTTTTT. It yields the protein CASARQGAYTGELFF.

This chain uses TRBV9 with TRBJ1-1, with D hard to call. The CDR3 length is 13 residues. Germline CDR1 is SGDLS and CDR2 is YYNGEE. Trimming cost V 0 bases and J 1 base, with 4 bases left between them. The CDR3 region has the DNA TGTGCCAGCAGCGTAGGCTGGAACACTGAAGCTTTCTTT. It yields the protein CASSVGWNTEAFF. The complete variable domain, with remaining parts taken from reference TRBV9 and TRBJ1-1, reads DSGVTQTPKHLITATGQRVTLRCSPRSGDLSVYWYQQSLDQGLQFLIQYYNGEERAKGNILERFSAQQFPDLHSELNLSSLELGDSALYFCASSVGWNTEAFFGQGTRLTVV.

The chain couples TRBV10-3 to TRBJ1-1; tentative D call: TRBD1 (6 bases). The CDR3 totals 14 residues. Trimming left V 5 bases short and J 8 bases short, with 18 bases between. CDR1 and CDR2 (germline): ENHRY, SYGVKD. The CDR3 bases are TGTGCCATCAGTTCCAAAGGGGGAGGAGTGGAAGCTTTCTTT. Translating it yields CAISSKGGGVEAFF.

The rearrangement links TRBV2 to TRBJ2-2; D is perhaps TRBD2 (6 bases). The CDR3 loop spans 15 amino acids. CDR1 is SNHLY, CDR2 FYNNEI, per germline. Trimming took 3 bases from V and 0 from J, leaving 8 bases between them. The CDR3, as DNA: TGTGCCAGCAGTGAGGGGGGTGCGAACACCGGGGAGCTGTTTTTT. It encodes CASSEGGANTGELFF.

The V gene is TRBV30, the J gene TRBJ2-3, with 8 bases fitting TRBD2. Germline V gene lookup returns CDR1 GTSNPN and CDR2 SVGIG (reference sequence). Trimming removed 5 bases from V and 5 bases from J; junction bases left unmatched: 9. CDR3 length: 14 amino acids. The CDR3 nucleotides read TGTGCCTGGGCGGGGGAGCGGGGGTTAGATACGCAGTATTTT. This codes for CAWAGERGLDTQYF.

The genes are TRBV7-2 and TRBJ2-5; D is uncertain. CDR1 is SGHTA and CDR2 is FQGNSA in the germline V gene. The V end was cut by 3 bases, the J end by 2 bases, with 4 bases between. CDR3 length: 12 amino acids. This chain's CDR3 is CASSFRQETQYF. The DNA for the CDR3 is TGTGCCAGCAGCTTTAGACAAGAGACCCAGTACTTC. Complete variable domain (other parts from reference TRBV7-2 and TRBJ2-5): GAGVSQSPSNKVTEKGKDVELRCDPISGHTALYWYRQSLGQGLEFLIYFQGNSAPDKSGLPSDRFSAERTGGSVSTLTIQRTQQEDSAVYLCASSFRQETQYFGPGTRLLVL.

The CDR3 loop reads CASSPGRQSSYEQYF. In nucleotides, the CDR3 is TGTGCCAGCAGCCCCGGCCGACAGAGCTCCTACGAGCAGTACTTC. The rearrangement uses TRBV9 and TRBJ2-5; TRBD1 might be the D (5 bases). The DNA end favors TRBJ2-7, so the J call may be wrong. The CDR3 loop spans 15 amino acids. Germline V gene data show CDR1 as SGDLS and CDR2 as YYNGEE.

On this clone: One end of the junction does not line up with germline, which may come from a read error. The chain uses TRBV6-6 and TRBJ1-3; unclear D gene. The CDR3 length is 12 residues. CDR1 and CDR2 from the germline V gene are MNHNY and SVGAGI (reference sequence). CDR3 coding DNA: TGTGCCGGCAGTACCCCGCGGTTCCCCATATATTTT. Protein product: CAGSTPRFPIYF.

The sample holds a few counts of this clone. The genes are TRBV7-8 and TRBJ1-1, with D tentatively TRBD1 (6 bases). V dropped 4 bases and J dropped 1 base, with 16 bases sitting between them. This CDR3 comprises 16 residues. The germline CDR1 and CDR2 sequences are SGHVS and FQNEAQ. The CDR3 DNA is TGTGCCAGCAGCTACGGGACACCAAGCGGGAACACTGAAGCTTTCTTT. Protein sequence: CASSYGTPSGNTEAFF.

The chain links TRBV4-1 to TRBJ2-7, with D perhaps TRBD1 or TRBD2 (5 bases each). The CDR3 is 15 residues long. V gave up 4 bases and J gave up 6 bases, with 19 bases separating them. Germline CDR1 is MGHRA and CDR2 is YSYEKL. CDR3 loop: CASSLTGTPGPEQYF. The CDR3 nucleotides read TGCGCCAGCAGCCTGACCGGGACCCCGGGGCCCGAGCAGTACTTC.

The chain uses TRBV19 and TRBJ2-7, with TRBD1 matching over 9 bases. The V gene end was trimmed by 5 bases and the J gene end by 6 bases; junction bases not matched to a gene: 11. CDR1 LNHDA and CDR2 SQIVND come from the germline V gene (reference sequence). The CDR3 extends over 15 amino acids. The CDR3 region has the DNA TGTGCCAGTAGTTCCGGGACAGGGTTCATTAGCGAGCAGTACTTC. Translation: CASSSGTGFISEQYF.

The rearrangement uses TRBV28 and TRBJ2-3, with D perhaps given as TRBD1 or TRBD2 (7 bases each). Germline V gene sequence: CDR1 MDHEN, CDR2 SYDVKM. Trimming removed 7 bases from V and 4 bases from J, with 18 bases in between. There are 15 residues in the CDR3. CDR3 sequence: CASTQGGGVADTQYF. CDR3 bases: TGTGCCAGCACCCAGGGGGGGGGAGTGGCAGATACGCAGTATTTT.